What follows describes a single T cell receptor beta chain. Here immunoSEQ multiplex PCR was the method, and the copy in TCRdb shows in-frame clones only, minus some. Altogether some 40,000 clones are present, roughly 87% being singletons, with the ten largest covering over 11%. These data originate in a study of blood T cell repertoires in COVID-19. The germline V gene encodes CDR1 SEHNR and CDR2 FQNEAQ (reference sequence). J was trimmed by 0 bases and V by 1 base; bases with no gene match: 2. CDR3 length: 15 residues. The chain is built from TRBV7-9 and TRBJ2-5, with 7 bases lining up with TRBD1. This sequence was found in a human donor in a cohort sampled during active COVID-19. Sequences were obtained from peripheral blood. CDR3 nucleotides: TGTGCCAGCAGCTTAGTACAGGGGAACCAAGAGACCCAGTACTTC. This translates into CASSLVQGNQETQYF.